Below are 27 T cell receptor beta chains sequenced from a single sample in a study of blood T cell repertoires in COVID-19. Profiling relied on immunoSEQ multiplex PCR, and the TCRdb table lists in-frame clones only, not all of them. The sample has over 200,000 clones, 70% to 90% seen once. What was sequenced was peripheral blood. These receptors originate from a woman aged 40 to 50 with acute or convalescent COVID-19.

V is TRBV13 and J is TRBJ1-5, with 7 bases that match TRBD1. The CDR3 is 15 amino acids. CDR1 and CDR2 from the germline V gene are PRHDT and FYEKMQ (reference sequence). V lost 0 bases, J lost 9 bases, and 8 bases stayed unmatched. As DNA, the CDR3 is TGTGCCAGCAGCTTAGGGGGACAGTCAGAAGGGCCCCAGCATTTT. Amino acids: CASSLGGQSEGPQHF.

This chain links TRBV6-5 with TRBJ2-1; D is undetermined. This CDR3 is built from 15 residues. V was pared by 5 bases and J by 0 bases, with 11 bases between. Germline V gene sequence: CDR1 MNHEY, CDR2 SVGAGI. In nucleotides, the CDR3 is TGTGCCAGCAGTAACACAGCATTCTCCTACAATGAGCAGTTCTTC. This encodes CASSNTAFSYNEQFF.

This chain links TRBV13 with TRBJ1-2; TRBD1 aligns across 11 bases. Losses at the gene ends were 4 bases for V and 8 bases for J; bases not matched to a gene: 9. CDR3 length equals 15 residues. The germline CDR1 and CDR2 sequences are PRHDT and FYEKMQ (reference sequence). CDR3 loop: CASSSPGQGVGGYTF. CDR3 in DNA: TGTGCCAGCAGCTCCCCGGGACAGGGGGTTGGGGGCTACACCTTC.

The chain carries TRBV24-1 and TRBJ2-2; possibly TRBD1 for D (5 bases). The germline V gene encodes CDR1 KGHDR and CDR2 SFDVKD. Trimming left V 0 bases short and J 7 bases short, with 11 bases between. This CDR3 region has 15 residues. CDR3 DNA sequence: TGTGCCACCAGTGATTTGGGGCAGGGTAACGGGGAGCTGTTTTTT. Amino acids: CATSDLGQGNGELFF.

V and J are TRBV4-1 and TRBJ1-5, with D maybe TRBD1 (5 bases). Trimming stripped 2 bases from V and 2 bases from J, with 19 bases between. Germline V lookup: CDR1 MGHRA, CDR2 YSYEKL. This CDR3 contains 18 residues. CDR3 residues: CASSQNVKGLRGNQPQHF. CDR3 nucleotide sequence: TGCGCCAGCAGCCAAAACGTCAAGGGGTTGAGAGGCAATCAGCCCCAGCATTTT.

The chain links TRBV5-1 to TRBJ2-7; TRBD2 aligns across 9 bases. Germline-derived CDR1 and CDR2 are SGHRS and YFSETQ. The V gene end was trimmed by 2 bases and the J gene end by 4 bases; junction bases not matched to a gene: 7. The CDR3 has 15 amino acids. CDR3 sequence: CASSFLAGGPYEQYV. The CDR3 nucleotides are TGCGCCAGCAGCTTCCTCGCGGGGGGGCCTTACGAGCAGTACGTC.

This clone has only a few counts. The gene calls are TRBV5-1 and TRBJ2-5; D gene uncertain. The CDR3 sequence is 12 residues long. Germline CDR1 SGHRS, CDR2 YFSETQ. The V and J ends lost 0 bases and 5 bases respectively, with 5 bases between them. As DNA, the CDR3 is TGCGCCAGCAGCTTGGAAGAGGAGACCCAGTACTTC. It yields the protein CASSLEEETQYF.

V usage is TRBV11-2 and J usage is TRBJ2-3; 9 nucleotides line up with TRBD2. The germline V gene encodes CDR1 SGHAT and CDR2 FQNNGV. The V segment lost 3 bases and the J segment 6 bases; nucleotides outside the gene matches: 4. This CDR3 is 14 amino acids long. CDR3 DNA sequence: TGTGCCAGCAGCTTGCGGGGGGGCCGGGATACGCAGTATTTT. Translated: CASSLRGGRDTQYF.

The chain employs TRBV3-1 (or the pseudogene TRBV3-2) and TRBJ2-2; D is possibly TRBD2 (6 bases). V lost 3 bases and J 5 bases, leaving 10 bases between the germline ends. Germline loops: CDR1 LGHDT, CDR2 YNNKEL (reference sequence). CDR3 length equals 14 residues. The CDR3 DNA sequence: TGTGCCAGCAGCCAGGAGGGGTCAACCGGGGAGCTGTTTTTT. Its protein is CASSQEGSTGELFF.

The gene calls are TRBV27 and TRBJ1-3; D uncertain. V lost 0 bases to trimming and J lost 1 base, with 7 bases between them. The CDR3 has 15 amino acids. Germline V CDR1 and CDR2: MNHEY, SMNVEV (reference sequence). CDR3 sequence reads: CASSLSRGSGNTIYF. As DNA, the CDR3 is TGTGCCAGCAGTTTATCGCGAGGGTCTGGAAACACCATATATTTT.

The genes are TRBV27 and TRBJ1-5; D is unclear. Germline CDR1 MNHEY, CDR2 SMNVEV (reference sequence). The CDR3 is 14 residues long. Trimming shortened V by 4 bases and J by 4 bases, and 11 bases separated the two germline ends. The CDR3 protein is CASSSGGLNQPQHF. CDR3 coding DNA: TGTGCCAGCAGTTCGGGAGGCCTAAATCAGCCCCAGCATTTT.

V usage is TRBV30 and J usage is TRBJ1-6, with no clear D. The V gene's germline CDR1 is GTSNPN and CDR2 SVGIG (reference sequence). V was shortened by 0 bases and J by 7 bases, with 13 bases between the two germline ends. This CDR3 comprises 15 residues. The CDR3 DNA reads TGTGCCTGGAGTGTAGCTCGGGGAGGGAATTCACCCCTCCACTTT. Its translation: CAWSVARGGNSPLHF. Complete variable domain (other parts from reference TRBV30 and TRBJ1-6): SQTIHQWPATLVQPVGSPLSLECTVEGTSNPNLYWYRQAAGRGLQLLFYSVGIGQISSEVPQNLSASRPQDRQFILSSKKLLLSDSGFYLCAWSVARGGNSPLHFGNGTRLTVT.

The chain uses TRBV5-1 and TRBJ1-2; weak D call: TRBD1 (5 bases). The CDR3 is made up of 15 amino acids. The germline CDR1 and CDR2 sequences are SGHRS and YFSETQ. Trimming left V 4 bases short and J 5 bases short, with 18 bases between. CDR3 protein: CASSIGASGLYGYTF. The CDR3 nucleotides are TGCGCCAGCAGCATTGGGGCCTCGGGTCTTTATGGCTACACCTTC.

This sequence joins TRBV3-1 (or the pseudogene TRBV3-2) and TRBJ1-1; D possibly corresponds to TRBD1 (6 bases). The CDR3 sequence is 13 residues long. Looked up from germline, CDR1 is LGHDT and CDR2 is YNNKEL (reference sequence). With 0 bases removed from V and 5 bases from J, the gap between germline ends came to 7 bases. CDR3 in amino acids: CASSQEGATEAFF. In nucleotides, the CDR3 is TGTGCCAGCAGCCAAGAGGGGGCGACTGAAGCTTTCTTT.

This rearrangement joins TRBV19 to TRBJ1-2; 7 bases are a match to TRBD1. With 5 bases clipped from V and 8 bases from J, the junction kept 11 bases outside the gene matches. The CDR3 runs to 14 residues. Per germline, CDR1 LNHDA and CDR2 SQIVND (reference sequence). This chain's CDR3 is CASSQHRGNIGYTF. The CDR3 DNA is TGTGCCAGTAGTCAACACAGGGGTAATATCGGCTACACCTTC.

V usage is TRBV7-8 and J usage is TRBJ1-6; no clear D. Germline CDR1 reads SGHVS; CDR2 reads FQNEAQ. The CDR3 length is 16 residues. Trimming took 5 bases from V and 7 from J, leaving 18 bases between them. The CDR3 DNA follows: TGTGCCAGCAGCCGACGCCAGACTGGAGACAATTCACCCCTCCACTTT. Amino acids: CASSRRQTGDNSPLHF.

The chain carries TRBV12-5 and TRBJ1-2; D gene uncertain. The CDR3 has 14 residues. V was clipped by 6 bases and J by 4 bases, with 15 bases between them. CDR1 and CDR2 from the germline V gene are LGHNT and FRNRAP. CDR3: CASGVSGMPYGYTF. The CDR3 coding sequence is TGTGCTAGTGGGGTTTCGGGGATGCCCTATGGCTACACCTTC. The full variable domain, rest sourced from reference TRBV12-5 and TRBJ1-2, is DARVTQTPRHKVTEMGQEVTMRCQPILGHNTVFWYRQTMMQGLELLAYFRNRAPLDDSGMPKDRFSAEMPDATLATLKIQPSEPRDSAVYFCASGVSGMPYGYTFGSGTRLTVV.

The CDR3 DNA sequence: TGCGCCAGCAGCGAGGACAGCTCCTACGAGCAGTACGTC. Translation: CASSEDSSYEQYV. The V call is TRBV5-1, the J call TRBJ2-7, with D tentatively TRBD1 (6 bases). V dropped 4 bases and J dropped 0 bases, with 8 bases sitting between them. Germline V gene lookup returns CDR1 SGHRS and CDR2 YFSETQ. This CDR3 region has 13 residues.

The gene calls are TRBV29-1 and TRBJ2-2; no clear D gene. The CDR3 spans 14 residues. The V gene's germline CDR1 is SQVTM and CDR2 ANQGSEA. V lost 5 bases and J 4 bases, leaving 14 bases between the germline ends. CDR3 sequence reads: CSVWSISGTGELFF. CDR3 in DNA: TGCAGCGTTTGGAGTATTTCGGGCACCGGGGAGCTGTTTTTT.

CDR3 sequence: CASGDNRSGFYGYTF. For the CDR3, the DNA is TGTGCCAGCGGGGACAATCGTAGTGGGTTCTATGGCTACACCTTC. V gene TRBV6-6 combines with J gene TRBJ1-2; D may be TRBD1 (6 bases). V dropped 8 bases and J dropped 4 bases, with 20 bases sitting between them. Per the germline V gene, CDR1 is MNHNY and CDR2 is SVGAGI (reference sequence). The length of the CDR3 is 15 residues.

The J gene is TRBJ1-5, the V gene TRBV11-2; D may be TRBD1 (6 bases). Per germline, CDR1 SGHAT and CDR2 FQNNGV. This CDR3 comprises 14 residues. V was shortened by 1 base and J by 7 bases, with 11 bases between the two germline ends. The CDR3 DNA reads TGTGCCAGCAGCTTAGGGGGGCATGGGCAGCCCCAGCATTTT. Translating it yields CASSLGGHGQPQHF.

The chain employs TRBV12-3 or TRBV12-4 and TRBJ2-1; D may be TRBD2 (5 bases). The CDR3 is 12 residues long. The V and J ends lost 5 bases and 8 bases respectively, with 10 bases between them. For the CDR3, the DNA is TGTGCCAGCAGTCCTTCGAGGGATGAGCAGTTCTTC. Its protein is CASSPSRDEQFF.

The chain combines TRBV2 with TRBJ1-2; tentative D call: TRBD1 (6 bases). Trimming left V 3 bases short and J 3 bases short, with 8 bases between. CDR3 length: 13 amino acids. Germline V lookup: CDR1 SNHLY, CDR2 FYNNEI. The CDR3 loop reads CASSEGADYGYTF. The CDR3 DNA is TGTGCCAGCAGTGAGGGGGCAGACTATGGCTACACCTTC. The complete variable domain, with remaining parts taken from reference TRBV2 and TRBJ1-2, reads EPEVTQTPSHQVTQMGQEVILRCVPISNHLYFYWYRQILGQKVEFLVSFYNNEISEKSEIFDDQFSVERPDGSNFTLKIRSTKLEDSAMYFCASSEGADYGYTFGSGTRLTVV.

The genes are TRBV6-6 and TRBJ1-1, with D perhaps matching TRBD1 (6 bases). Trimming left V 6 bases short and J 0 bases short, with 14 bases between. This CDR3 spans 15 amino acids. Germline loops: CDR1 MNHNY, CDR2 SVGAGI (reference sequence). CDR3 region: CASSPRGGVNTEAFF. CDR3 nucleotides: TGTGCCAGCAGCCCTAGGGGGGGAGTGAACACTGAAGCTTTCTTT.

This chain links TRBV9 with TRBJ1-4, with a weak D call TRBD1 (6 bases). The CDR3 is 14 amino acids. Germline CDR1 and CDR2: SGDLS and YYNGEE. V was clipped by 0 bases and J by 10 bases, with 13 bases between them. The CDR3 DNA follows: TGTGCCAGCAGCGTAGCTATGACAGGAGGAAAACTGTTTTTT. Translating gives CASSVAMTGGKLFF.

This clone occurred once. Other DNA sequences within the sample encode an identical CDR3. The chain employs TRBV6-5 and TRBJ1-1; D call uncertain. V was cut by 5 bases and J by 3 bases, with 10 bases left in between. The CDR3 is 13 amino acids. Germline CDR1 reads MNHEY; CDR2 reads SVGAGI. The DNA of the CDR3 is TGTGCCAGCAGTCGGACCGGGGACACTGAAGCTTTCTTT. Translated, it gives CASSRTGDTEAFF.

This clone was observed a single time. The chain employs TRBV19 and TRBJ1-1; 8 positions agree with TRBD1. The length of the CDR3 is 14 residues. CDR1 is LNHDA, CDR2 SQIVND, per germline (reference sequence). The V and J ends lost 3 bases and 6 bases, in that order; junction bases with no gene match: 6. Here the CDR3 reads CASSIGQGRAEAFF. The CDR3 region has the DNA TGTGCCAGTAGTATCGGACAGGGAAGGGCTGAAGCTTTCTTT.